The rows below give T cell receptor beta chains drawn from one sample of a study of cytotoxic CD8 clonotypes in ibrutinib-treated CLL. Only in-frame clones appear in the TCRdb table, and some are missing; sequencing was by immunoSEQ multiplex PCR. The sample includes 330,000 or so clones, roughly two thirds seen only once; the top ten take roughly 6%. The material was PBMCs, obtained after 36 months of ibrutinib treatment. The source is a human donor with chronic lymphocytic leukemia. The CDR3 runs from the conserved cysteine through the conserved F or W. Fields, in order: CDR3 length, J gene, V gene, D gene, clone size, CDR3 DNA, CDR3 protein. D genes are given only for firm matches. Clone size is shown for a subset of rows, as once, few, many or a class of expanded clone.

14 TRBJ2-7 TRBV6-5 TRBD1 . TGTGCCAGCAGTTACGTGACAGGGGCATACGAGCAGTACTTC CASSYVTGAYEQYF
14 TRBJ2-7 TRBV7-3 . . TGTGCCAGCTCCACCGAGGGTCGGGCCTACGAGCAGTACTTC CASSTEGRAYEQYF
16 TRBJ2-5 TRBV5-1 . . TGCGCCAGCAGCTTGGCCCTAGCCGAAGCGGGAGAGACCCAGTACTTC CASSLALAEAGETQYF
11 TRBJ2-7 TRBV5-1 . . TGCGCCAGCAGCTTGCTGGACGAGCAGTACTTC CASSLLDEQYF
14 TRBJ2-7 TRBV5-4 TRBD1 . TGTGCCAGCAGCCGACAGGGACCGCTTGACGAGCAGTACTTC CASSRQGPLDEQYF
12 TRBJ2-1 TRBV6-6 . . TGTGCCAGCAGTTACAAGGGAAGTGAGCAGTTCTTC CASSYKGSEQFF
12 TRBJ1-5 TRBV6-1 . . TGTGCCAGCAGTGATCGTTATCAGCCCCAGCATTTT CASSDRYQPQHF
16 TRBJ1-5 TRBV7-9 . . TGTGCCAGCAGCTCAACAGGGCCCCTTAGCAATCAGCCCCAGCATTTT CASSSTGPLSNQPQHF
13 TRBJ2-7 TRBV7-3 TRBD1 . TGTGCCAGCAGCTTGGGTCCGGGACAGGGTCCGTACTTC CASSLGPGQGPYF
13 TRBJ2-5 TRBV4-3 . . TGCGCCAGCAGCCAAGCAGGGTGGGAGACCCAGTACTTC CASSQAGWETQYF
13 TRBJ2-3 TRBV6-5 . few TGTGCCAGCAGTCGGGACCGCCAAGATACGCAGTATTTT CASSRDRQDTQYF
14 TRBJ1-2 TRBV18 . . TGTGCCAGCTCACCAAGTCGGACCCCCTATGGCTACACCTTC CASSPSRTPYGYTF
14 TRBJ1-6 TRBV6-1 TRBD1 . TGTGCCAGCTGGGACAGGGGGCAGAATTCACCCCTCCACTTT CASWDRGQNSPLHF
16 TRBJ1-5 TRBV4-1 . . TGCGCCAGCAGCCAAGCCTCGGCGGGAACCAATCAGCCCCAGCATTTT CASSQASAGTNQPQHF
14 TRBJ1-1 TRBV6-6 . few TGTGCCAGCAGTTACTGGGGGATGAGCACTGAAGCTTTCTTT CASSYWGMSTEAFF
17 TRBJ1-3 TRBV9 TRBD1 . TGTGCCAGCAGCGTAGGACAGGGGGCGCGTCTTGGAAACACCATATATTTT CASSVGQGARLGNTIYF
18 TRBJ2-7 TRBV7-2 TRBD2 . TGTGCCAGCAGCATACCGGGGGCCGGGACTAGCGGGAGCTACGAGCAGTACTTC CASSIPGAGTSGSYEQYF
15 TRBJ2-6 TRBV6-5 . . TGTGCCAGCAGTTACGTGGGGGCCGGGGCCAACGTCCTGACTTTC CASSYVGAGANVLTF
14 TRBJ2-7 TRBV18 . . TGTGCCAGCTCACTGACAGAGTCCTCCTACGAGCAGTACTTC CASSLTESSYEQYF
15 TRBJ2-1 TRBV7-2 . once TGTGCCAGCAGCTACCGGGACTTAAGAGACAATGAGCAGTTCTTC CASSYRDLRDNEQFF
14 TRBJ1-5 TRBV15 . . TGTGCCACCAGCAGAGTCGGGGCACGGCAGCCCCAGCATTTT CATSRVGARQPQHF
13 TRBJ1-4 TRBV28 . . TGTGCCACCATGGGGGGGACTAATGAAAAACTGTTTTTT CATMGGTNEKLFF
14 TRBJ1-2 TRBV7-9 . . TGTGCCAGCAGCTCCGCCCAGGGAGGCTATGGCTACACCTTC CASSSAQGGYGYTF
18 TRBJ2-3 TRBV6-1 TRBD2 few TGTGCCAGCAGTGATGCGGGGCTAGCGGGGGGCCGTACAGATACGCAGTATTTT CASSDAGLAGGRTDTQYF
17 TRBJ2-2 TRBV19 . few TGTGCCAGTAGTAAGGTGGGTCTGGACACTTACACCGGGGAGCTGTTTTTT CASSKVGLDTYTGELFF
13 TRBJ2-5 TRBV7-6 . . TGTGCCAGCAGCTTAGTTTCGCAAGAGACCCAGTACTTC CASSLVSQETQYF
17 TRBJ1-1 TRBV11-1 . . TGTGCCAGCAGCTCGCGGACCTCTCGACGGGTGAACACTGAAGCTTTCTTT CASSSRTSRRVNTEAFF
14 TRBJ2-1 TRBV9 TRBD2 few TGTGCCAGTACTCGGGGCGGGAGTTTCAATGAGCAGTTCTTC CASTRGGSFNEQFF
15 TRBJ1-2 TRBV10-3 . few TGTGCCATCAGTAAACCGGGCCTTGGGGACTATGGCTACACCTTC CAISKPGLGDYGYTF
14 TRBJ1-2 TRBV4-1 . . TGCGCCAGCAGCACCCCCAGGAGGGCGGAAGGCTACACCTTC CASSTPRRAEGYTF
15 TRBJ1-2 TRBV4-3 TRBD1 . TGCGCCAGCAGCGATCGGGACAGAGGGGGATATGGCTACACCTTC CASSDRDRGGYGYTF
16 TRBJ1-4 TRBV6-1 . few TGTGCCAGCAGTGAAGCGTACGGGGGCGCGAGTGAAAAACTGTTTTTT CASSEAYGGASEKLFF
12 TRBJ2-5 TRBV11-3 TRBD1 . TGTGCCAGCAGCTTTAACAGGGGGCGACTGTACTTC CASSFNRGRLYF
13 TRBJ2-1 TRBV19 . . TGTGCCAGTAGTATAGAACTAGTTGGTGAGCAGTTCTTC CASSIELVGEQFF
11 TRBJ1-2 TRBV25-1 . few TGTGCCAGCAGTGGATTATATGGCTACACCTTC CASSGLYGYTF
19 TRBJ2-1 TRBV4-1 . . TGCGCCAGCAGCCATCAACCGGGGGGCGAGGGAAGATCCTACAATGAGCAGTTCTTC CASSHQPGGEGRSYNEQFF
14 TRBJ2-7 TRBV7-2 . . TGTGCCAGCAGCTTTAGGGAGGGGGCCTACGAGCAGTACTTC CASSFREGAYEQYF
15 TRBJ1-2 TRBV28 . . TGTGCCAGCAGTTTACGGACGGGGACCGTCTATGGCTACACCTTC CASSLRTGTVYGYTF
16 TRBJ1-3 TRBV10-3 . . TGTGCCATCCGACTACAGGCCCGAATCCCTGGAAACACCATATATTTT CAIRLQARIPGNTIYF
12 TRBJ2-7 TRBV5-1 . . TGCGCCAGCAGCCCGGGACTCTCCGAGCAGTACTTC CASSPGLSEQYF
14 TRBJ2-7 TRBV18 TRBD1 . TGTGCCAGCTCACCAGTGAGGGGGCAATACGAGCAGTACTTC CASSPVRGQYEQYF
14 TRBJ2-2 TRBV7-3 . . TGTGCCAGCAGCTTAGCCTCCGAGACCGGGGAGCTGTTTTTT CASSLASETGELFF
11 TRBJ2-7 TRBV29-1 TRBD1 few TGCAGCGTCCGGGACAGGAACGAGCAGTACTTC CSVRDRNEQYF
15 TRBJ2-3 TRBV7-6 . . TGTGCCAGCAGCTTAGTGGGGCTGAGCACAGATACGCAGTATTTT CASSLVGLSTDTQYF
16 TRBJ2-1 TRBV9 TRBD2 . TGTGCCAGCAGCTTTATAGCGGGGACCCAAACAAATGAGCAGTTCTTC CASSFIAGTQTNEQFF
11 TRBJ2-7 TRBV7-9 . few TGTGCCAGCAGCTCAACCTACGAGCAGTACTTC CASSSTYEQYF